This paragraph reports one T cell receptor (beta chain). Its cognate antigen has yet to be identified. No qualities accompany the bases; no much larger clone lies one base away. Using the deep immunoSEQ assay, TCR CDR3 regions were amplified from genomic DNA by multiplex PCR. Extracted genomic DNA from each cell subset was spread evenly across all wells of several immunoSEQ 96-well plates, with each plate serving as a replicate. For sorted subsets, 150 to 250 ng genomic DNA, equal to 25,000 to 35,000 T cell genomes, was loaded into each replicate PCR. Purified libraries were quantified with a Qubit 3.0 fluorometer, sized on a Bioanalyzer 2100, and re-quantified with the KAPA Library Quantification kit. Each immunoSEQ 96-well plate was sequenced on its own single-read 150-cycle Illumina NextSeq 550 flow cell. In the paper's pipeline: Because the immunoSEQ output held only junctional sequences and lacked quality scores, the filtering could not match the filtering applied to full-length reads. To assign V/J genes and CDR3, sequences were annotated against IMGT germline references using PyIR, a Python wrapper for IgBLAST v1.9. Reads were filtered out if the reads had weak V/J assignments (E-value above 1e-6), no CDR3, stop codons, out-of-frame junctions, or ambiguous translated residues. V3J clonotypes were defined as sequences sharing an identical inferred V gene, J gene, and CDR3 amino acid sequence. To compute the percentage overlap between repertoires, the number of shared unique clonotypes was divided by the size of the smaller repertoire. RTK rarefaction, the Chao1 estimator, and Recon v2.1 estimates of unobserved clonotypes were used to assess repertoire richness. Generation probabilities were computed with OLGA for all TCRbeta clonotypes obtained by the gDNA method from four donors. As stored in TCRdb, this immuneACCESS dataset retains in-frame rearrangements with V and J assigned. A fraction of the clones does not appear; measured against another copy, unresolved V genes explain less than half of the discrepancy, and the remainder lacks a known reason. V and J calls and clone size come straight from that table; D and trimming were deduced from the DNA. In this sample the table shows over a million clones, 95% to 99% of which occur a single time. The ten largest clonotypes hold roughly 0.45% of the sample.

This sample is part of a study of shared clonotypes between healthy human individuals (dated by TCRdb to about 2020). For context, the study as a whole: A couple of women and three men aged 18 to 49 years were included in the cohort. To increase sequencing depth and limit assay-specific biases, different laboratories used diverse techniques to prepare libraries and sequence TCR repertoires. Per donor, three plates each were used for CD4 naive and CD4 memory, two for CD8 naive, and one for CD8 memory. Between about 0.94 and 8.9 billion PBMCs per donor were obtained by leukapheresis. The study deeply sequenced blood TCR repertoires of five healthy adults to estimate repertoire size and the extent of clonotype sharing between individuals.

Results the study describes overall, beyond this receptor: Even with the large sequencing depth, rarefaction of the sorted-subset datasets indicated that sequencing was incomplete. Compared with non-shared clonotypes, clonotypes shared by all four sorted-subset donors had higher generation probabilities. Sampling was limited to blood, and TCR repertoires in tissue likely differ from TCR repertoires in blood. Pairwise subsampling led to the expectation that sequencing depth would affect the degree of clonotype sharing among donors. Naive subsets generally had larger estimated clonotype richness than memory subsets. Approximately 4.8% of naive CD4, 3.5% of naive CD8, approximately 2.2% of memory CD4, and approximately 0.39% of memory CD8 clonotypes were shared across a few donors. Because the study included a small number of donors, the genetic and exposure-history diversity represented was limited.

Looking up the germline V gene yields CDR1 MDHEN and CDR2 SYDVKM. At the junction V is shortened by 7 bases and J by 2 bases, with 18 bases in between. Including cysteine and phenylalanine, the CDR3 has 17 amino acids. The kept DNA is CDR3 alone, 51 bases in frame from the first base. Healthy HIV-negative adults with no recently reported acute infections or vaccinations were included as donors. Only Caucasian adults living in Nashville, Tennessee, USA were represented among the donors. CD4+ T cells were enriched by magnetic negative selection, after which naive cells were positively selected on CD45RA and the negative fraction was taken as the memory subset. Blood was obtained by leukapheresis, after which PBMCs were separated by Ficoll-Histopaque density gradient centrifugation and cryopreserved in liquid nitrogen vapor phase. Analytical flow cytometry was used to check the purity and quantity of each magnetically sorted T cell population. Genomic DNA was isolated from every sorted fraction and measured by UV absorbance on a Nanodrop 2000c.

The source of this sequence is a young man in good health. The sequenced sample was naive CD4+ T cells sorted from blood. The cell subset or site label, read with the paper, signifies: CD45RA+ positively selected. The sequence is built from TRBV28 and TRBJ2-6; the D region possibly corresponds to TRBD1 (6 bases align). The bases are TGTGCCAGCACTCGAAGGGGGTTAAGCGCTGGGGCCAACGTCCTGACTTTC. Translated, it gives CASTRRGLSAGANVLTF.